The 11 T cell receptor beta chains below were found in one sample sequenced in a study of human T cells and chemical hapten exposure. TCRdb fed the RACE reads into MiXCR, producing one record per CDR3 protein. The table includes about 300,000 distinct CDR3 sequences, 4.5% to 7% detected once. The sample's time point: pre-sensitization, week 0. Indicated treatment: therapeutic diphenylcyclopropenone sensitization with weekly scalp DPC. Sequencing was performed on whole blood, taken in connection with sensitization to the hapten diphenylcyclopropenone (DPC). These receptors originate from a woman aged 18-29 years with alopecia areata. Some clones in this sample may be carry-over from other donors' samples.

The rearrangement links TRBV5-6 to TRBJ2-6, with 8 bases lining up with TRBD1. The germline V gene has CDR1 SGHDT and CDR2 YYEEEE. Losses at the gene ends were 4 bases for V and 0 bases for J; bases not matched to a gene: 6. The CDR3 runs to 17 residues. The CDR3 DNA sequence: TGTGCCAGCAGCGGGGACAGGAGATTCTCTGGGGCCAACGTCCTGACTTTC. Residues: CASSGDRRFSGANVLTF. Full variable domain (rest looked up from reference TRBV5-6 and TRBJ2-6): DAGVTQSPTHLIKTRGQQVTLRCSPKSGHDTVSWYQQALGQGPQFIFQYYEEEERQRGNFPDRFSGHQFPNYSSELNVNALLLGDSALYLCASSGDRRFSGANVLTFGAGSRLTVL.

The chain recombines TRBV7-9 with TRBJ1-1; D is unresolved. In germline, CDR1 is SEHNR, CDR2 FQNEAQ (reference sequence). The CDR3 runs to 15 residues. With 4 bases removed from V and 0 bases from J, the gap between germline ends came to 12 bases. The CDR3 sequence is CASSSVLDLNTEAFF. DNA of the CDR3: TGTGCCAGCAGCTCTGTCTTAGACCTGAACACTGAAGCTTTCTTT.

The sample holds many counts of this clonotype. This sequence joins TRBV7-9 and TRBJ2-1; D is possibly TRBD2 (6 bases). Germline CDR1 SEHNR, CDR2 FQNEAQ (reference sequence). The CDR3 sequence is 13 residues long. Trimming took 3 bases from V and 8 from J, leaving 11 bases between them. CDR3 in DNA: TGTGCCAGCAGCTTTGGGAGGACGGATGAGCAGTTCTTC. This sequence encodes CASSFGRTDEQFF.

This clonotype was detected many times. CDR3 coding DNA: TGTGCCAGCAGTATAAGGCCCTTGGACAGTCACACTGAAGCTTTCTTT. This sequence encodes CASSIRPLDSHTEAFF. The chain uses TRBV7-6 and TRBJ1-1; D perhaps matches TRBD1 (6 bases). Trimming took 6 bases from V and 3 from J, leaving 20 bases between them. The CDR3 is 16 amino acids. The V gene's germline CDR1 is SGHVS and CDR2 FNYEAQ.

This chain connects TRBV4-3 to TRBJ2-3; the D gene is possibly TRBD1 (6 bases). This CDR3 contains 16 residues. The V gene's germline CDR1 is LGHNA and CDR2 YSLEER. V lost 2 bases to trimming and J lost 2 bases, with 14 bases between them. The CDR3 reads CASSQPTGDPTDTQYF. CDR3 in DNA: TGCGCCAGCAGCCAACCGACAGGCGATCCCACAGATACGCAGTATTTT.

This clonotype was detected only a few times. The chain has TRBV6-5 and TRBJ1-3, with 8 bases that match TRBD1. CDR1 is MNHEY and CDR2 is SVGAGI in the germline V gene. The CDR3 consists of 14 residues. The ends lost 6 bases at V and 7 bases at J; junction bases unmatched: 8. The CDR3 here is CASRGQGVINTIYF. The CDR3 DNA reads as TGTGCCAGCAGAGGACAGGGTGTGATCAACACCATATATTTT.

This clonotype was seen at least ten times. The chain joins TRBV5-1 to TRBJ1-2; possible D gene TRBD1, 5 bases. Germline CDR1 reads SGHRS; CDR2 reads YFSETQ. The CDR3 is made up of 15 amino acids. Between the trimmed V and J ends, which lost 3 bases and 8 bases, there was a span of 20 bases. The CDR3 loop reads CASSSTRQRNDGYTF. DNA for the CDR3: TGCGCCAGCAGCTCCACCCGACAGAGGAATGACGGCTACACCTTC.

The rearrangement joins TRBV7-8 to TRBJ1-3; the D is unclear. The CDR3 length is 15 residues. The germline V gene has CDR1 SGHVS and CDR2 FQNEAQ. V lost 1 base, J lost 0 bases, and 7 bases lay in between. The CDR3 spells CASSLGRLSGNTIYF. Here the CDR3 DNA reads TGTGCCAGCAGCTTAGGACGGCTCTCTGGAAACACCATATATTTT.

This clonotype was seen at least ten times. This sequence joins TRBV4-3 and TRBJ1-6; D gene ambiguous. This CDR3 region has 16 residues. Trimming took 0 bases from V and 12 from J, leaving 18 bases between them. Germline assignment: CDR1 LGHNA and CDR2 YSLEER. The CDR3 nucleotides read TGCGCCAGCAGCCAAGATTGGCCACCCGGGTGGAGACCCCTCCACTTT. It codes for CASSQDWPPGWRPLHF.

The rearrangement uses TRBV7-3 and TRBJ2-1, with D uncertain. The CDR3 runs to 16 residues. Per the germline V gene, CDR1 is SGHTA and CDR2 is FQGTGA. Trimming took off 3 bases at V and 1 base at J, with 13 bases between the two ends. In nucleotides, the CDR3 is TGTGCCAGCAGCTTTAGGGCCGAAACTTCCTACAATGAGCAGTTCTTC. Amino acid sequence: CASSFRAETSYNEQFF. The full variable domain, with the rest looked up from reference TRBV7-3 and TRBJ2-1, is GAGVSQTPSNKVTEKGKYVELRCDPISGHTALYWYRQSLGQGPEFLIYFQGTGAADDSGLPNDRFFAVRPEGSVSTLKIQRTERGDSAVYLCASSFRAETSYNEQFFGPGTRLTVL.

This clonotype was seen repeatedly, ten times or more. The chain joins TRBV14 to TRBJ2-2; a weak D match, TRBD1 (6 bases). Germline V lookup: CDR1 SGHDN, CDR2 FVKESK. CDR3 size: 13 residues. V dropped 8 bases and J dropped 3 bases, with 10 bases sitting between them. CDR3 DNA sequence: TGTGCCAGCCGGGACACCTACACCGGGGAGCTGTTTTTT. It translates to CASRDTYTGELFF.